This T cell receptor beta chain was sequenced during a study of shared clonotypes between healthy human individuals (dated by TCRdb to the early 2020s). Study-level background: A few men and a couple of women, aged 18 to 49 years, made up the cohort. Per donor, three plates each were used for CD4 naive and CD4 memory, two for CD8 naive, and one for CD8 memory. To estimate repertoire size and how much clonotype sharing occurs between individuals, the study deeply sequenced the blood TCR repertoires of 5 or 6 healthy adults. Libraries were prepared and TCR repertoires were sequenced by different laboratories using diverse techniques, in order to increase sequencing depth and limit assay-specific biases. Leukapheresis yielded between about 0.94 and 9 billion PBMCs per donor. General conclusions and limits of the study: Even with the large sequencing depth, rarefaction of the sorted-subset datasets indicated that sequencing was incomplete. Sampling was limited to blood, and TCR repertoires in tissue likely differ from TCR repertoires in blood. Based on pairwise subsampling, the degree of clonotype sharing among donors was expected to be affected by sequencing depth. The small number of donors limited the genetic and exposure-history diversity represented. Naive subsets generally had larger estimated clonotype richness than memory subsets did. Compared with non-shared clonotypes, the clonotypes found in all four sorted-subset donors had higher generation probabilities. Across a few donors, about 4.5% of naive CD4, roughly 3.3% of naive CD8, about 2% of memory CD4, and 0.3% to 0.45% of memory CD8 clonotypes were shared.

On this clone: Its cognate antigen has yet to be identified. Qualities for individual bases were not recorded, and no much larger clone is one base off.

CDR1 and CDR2 (SGHTA, FQGNSA) derive from the germline V gene. The trim is 5 bases for V and 12 bases for J, with a gap of 23 bases between the germline ends. From the cysteine through the phenylalanine, the CDR3 covers 14 amino acids. Kept here is only the CDR3 DNA, which spans 42 bases and is read in frame from base 1. TCR CDR3 regions were amplified from genomic DNA by multiplex PCR using the deep immunoSEQ assay. Genomic DNA extracted from each cell subset was distributed evenly over all wells of several immunoSEQ 96-well plates, and each plate served as one replicate. For sorted subsets, each replicate PCR was loaded with roughly 0.2 ug genomic DNA, equivalent to about 30,000 T cell genomes. Purified libraries were quantified with a Qubit 3.0 fluorometer, sized on a Bioanalyzer 2100, and re-quantified with the KAPA Library Quantification kit. Every immunoSEQ 96-well plate was sequenced on a separate single-read 150-cycle Illumina NextSeq 550 flow cell. On the authors' methods: Because only junctional sequences without quality scores were contained in the immunoSEQ output, filtering matching that applied to full-length reads could not be performed. To assign V/J genes and CDR3, sequences were annotated against IMGT germline references using PyIR, a Python wrapper for IgBLAST v1.9. Reads were removed for weak V/J assignments (E-value above 1e-6), missing CDR3, stop codons, out-of-frame junctions, or ambiguous translated residues. A V3J clonotype was defined by an identical inferred V gene, J gene, and CDR3 amino acid sequence. Percentage overlap between repertoires was computed as shared unique clonotypes divided by the size of the smaller repertoire. Three approaches were used to assess repertoire richness: RTK rarefaction, the Chao1 estimator, and Recon v2.1 estimates of unobserved clonotypes. For all TCRbeta clonotypes obtained by the gDNA method from a few donors, generation probabilities were computed with OLGA. Drawn from immuneACCESS, this table holds only the in-frame rearrangements with V and J called that TCRdb kept. Clones are partly lost; checked studies trace under half to an unresolved V gene and leave the rest unexplained. The V and J calls and clone size were taken over from that table, and D and trimming were inferred from the DNA. The sample includes more than 1.2 million clones, with just under 99% observed a single time. The ten largest make up 0.36% of the sample.

The donors were healthy, HIV-negative adults who had no recently reported acute infections or vaccinations. Only Caucasian adults living in Nashville, Tennessee, USA were represented among the donors. CD4+ T cells were enriched through magnetic negative selection, after which naive cells were positively selected on CD45RA and the remaining negative fraction served as the memory subset. After blood collection by leukapheresis, PBMCs were isolated using Ficoll-Histopaque density gradient centrifugation and then cryopreserved in the vapor phase of liquid nitrogen. Analytical flow cytometry was used to check the purity and quantity of each magnetically sorted T cell population. Genomic DNA was isolated from each sorted fraction and quantified by UV absorbance on a Nanodrop 2000c.

The sample consisted of naive CD4+ T cells sorted from blood. The cell subset or site label for this specimen denotes: CD45RA+ positively selected. Recombination linked TRBV7-2 to TRBJ2-7; the D region is possibly TRBD1 or TRBD2, each matching across 5 bases. The sequence derives from a man aged 25-45 years in good health. The CDR3 is CASSLGPGTIPWYF. The DNA sequence follows: TGTGCCAGCAGCCTCGGGCCGGGGACGATTCCTTGGTACTTC.